The clone carrying this T cell receptor beta chain appeared a few times. Clones were sequenced by immunoSEQ multiplex PCR, and TCRdb holds only the in-frame ones, with some missing. Among over 650,000 clones, roughly 86% were seen once, and the ten largest hold approximately 0.0097%. The data stem from a study of shared T cell receptors in the human thymus. Germline V gives CDR1 MNHEY, CDR2 SVGAGI. V gave up 7 bases and J gave up 6 bases, with 13 bases separating them. The CDR3 is made up of 13 amino acids. These same data were also listed under a study on human thymus T cells. This second study says: Donor material was obtained from healthy Finnish infants undergoing corrective surgery for congenital heart defects. Thymus was obtained from resections taken during corrective heart surgery.

The source is a boy younger than two with a congenital heart defect. The rearrangement links TRBV6-5 to TRBJ1-5, with a possible D match to TRBD1 (6 bases). The sequencing input was thymocytes. The CDR3 coding sequence is TGTGCCAGCATGGTGGGGGCGGGTCAGCCCCAGCATTTT. Amino acid sequence: CASMVGAGQPQHF.